This T cell receptor (beta chain) was profiled in a study of T cells in Graves' hyperthyroidism and ophthalmopathy. V shed 5 bases and J shed 1 base, with 5 bases lying between them. The CDR3 loop spans 13 amino acids. In germline, CDR1 is SNHLY, CDR2 FYNNEI. Researchers amplified the TCR beta CDR3 regions from RNA transcripts. Carried out on the TCR CDR3, a first-round RT-PCR used the HTBI primer set. Via MiXCR, TCRdb re-called the multiplex PCR reads, giving one row per CDR3 protein. Among some 490,000 distinct CDR3 sequences listed, around 15% were seen once. The chain is built from TRBV2 and TRBJ2-2, with D uncertain. The TCR originated in a woman younger than 45 with Graves' ophthalmopathy. Input material: blood. The CDR3 DNA follows: TGTGCCAGCAGTAGACGGAACACCGGGGAGCTGTTTTTT. This gives the protein CASSRRNTGELFF.